A selection of T cell receptor beta chains follows, all from one sample in a study of OX40 agonist ivuxolimab in advanced cancers. Libraries were prepared by immunoSEQ multiplex PCR; TCRdb keeps only in-frame clonotypes and omits some of them. The sample carries roughly 80,000 clones, around 84% recorded once. This specimen consisted of CD4+ or CD8+ T cells sorted from blood, obtained in a trial of the OX40 agonist ivuxolimab. The receptors come from an adult with an advanced solid tumor such as melanoma, head and neck, liver or kidney cancer. The CDR3 runs from the conserved cysteine through the conserved F or W. Fields, in order: clone size, J gene, V gene, D gene, CDR3 protein, CDR3 DNA. The D gene is left open where the match is weak. A row's size may be missing; if present it is once, few, many or a size class.

NA TRBJ1-2 TRBV2 NA CASSGRPNYGYTF TGTGCCAGCAGTGGTCGACCTAACTATGGCTACACCTTC
NA TRBJ1-2 TRBV23-1 NA CASSRWHFYPVAGVLLGYGHTF TGCGCCAGCAGCCGATGGCATTTTTACCCGGTGGCAGGGGTGTTGTTGGGCTATGGCCACACCTTC
NA TRBJ1-2 TRBV19 TRBD1 CASSIPGTGGFGYTF TGTGCCAGTAGTATCCCCGGGACAGGGGGCTTTGGCTACACCTTC
NA TRBJ2-1 TRBV19 NA CASRARAGAYNEQFF TGTGCCAGCAGGGCGCGCGCGGGGGCTTACAATGAGCAGTTCTTC
NA TRBJ1-2 TRBV6-5 TRBD1 CASSYLQGYGYTF TGTGCCAGCAGTTACCTACAGGGGTATGGCTACACCTTC
once TRBJ1-1 TRBV9 NA CASSVGGRTNTEAFF TGTGCCAGCAGCGTAGGGGGCCGAACGAACACTGAAGCTTTCTTT
NA TRBJ2-1 TRBV5-4 TRBD1 CASSYGQGSSYNEQFF TGTGCCAGCAGCTACGGACAGGGGAGCTCCTACAATGAGCAGTTCTTC
NA TRBJ1-5 TRBV5-1 NA CASSLEINQPQHF TGCGCCAGCAGCTTGGAGATTAATCAGCCCCAGCATTTT
NA TRBJ1-1 TRBV5-4 NA CASSRRGGGNTEAFF TGTGCCAGCAGCCGACGGGGGGGAGGGAACACTGAAGCTTTCTTT
few TRBJ1-1 TRBV6-6 NA CASSYSDGEAFF TGTGCCAGCAGTTACTCCGACGGTGAAGCTTTCTTT
NA TRBJ2-1 TRBV19 NA CASSWLDNEQFF TGTGCCAGTAGTTGGTTAGACAATGAGCAGTTCTTC
NA TRBJ1-2 TRBV6-1 NA CASSATDNYGYTF TGTGCCAGCAGTGCTACAGATAACTATGGCTACACCTTC
NA TRBJ1-1 TRBV28 NA CASSSGTTPVAFF TGTGCCAGCAGCTCAGGGACTACCCCGGTTGCTTTCTTT
NA TRBJ2-2 TRBV6-6 NA CASSYSTNTGELFF TGTGCCAGCAGTTACTCCACGAACACCGGGGAGCTGTTTTTT
once TRBJ2-7 TRBV5-1 NA CASSGGDVYEQYF TGCGCCAGCAGCGGGGGTGACGTCTACGAGCAGTACTTC
NA TRBJ2-7 TRBV6-6 TRBD1 CASSYSSRQGEQYF TGTGCCAGCAGTTACTCGAGTCGACAGGGTGAGCAGTACTTC
NA TRBJ1-4 TRBV10-3 NA CAISDGREEKLFF TGTGCCATCAGTGACGGTCGGGAAGAAAAACTGTTTTTT
once TRBJ1-4 TRBV7-2 NA CASSLGRSRATNEKLFF TGTGCCAGCAGCTTAGGACGCTCCCGTGCAACTAATGAAAAACTGTTTTTT
NA TRBJ2-3 TRBV13 NA CASSLVGGTSSTDTQYF TGTGCCAGCAGCTTAGTTGGGGGGACCTCTAGCACAGATACGCAGTATTTT
NA TRBJ2-2 TRBV11-2 TRBD1 CASSSWTGIMTAGELFF TGTGCCAGCAGCTCGTGGACAGGGATTATGACAGCCGGGGAGCTGTTTTTT
NA TRBJ2-3 TRBV11-3 NA CASKEEHTDTQYF TGTGCCAGCAAGGAGGAACACACAGATACGCAGTATTTT
NA TRBJ1-5 TRBV28 NA CASRIGDQPQHF TGTGCCAGCCGTATCGGAGATCAGCCCCAGCATTTT
NA TRBJ2-7 TRBV5-4 TRBD2 CASSSLLGGGLAYEQYF TGTGCCAGCAGCTCCCTACTGGGCGGGGGATTAGCCTACGAGCAGTACTTC
NA TRBJ2-5 TRBV20-1 NA CSASPQETQYF TGCAGTGCTAGCCCCCAAGAGACCCAGTACTTC
NA TRBJ1-2 TRBV7-9 TRBD1 CASSGGQGQGYTF TGTGCCAGCAGCGGAGGACAGGGGCAAGGCTACACCTTC
once TRBJ1-1 TRBV6-1 NA CASLWERSTEAFF TGTGCCAGCCTCTGGGAAAGGAGCACTGAAGCTTTCTTT
NA TRBJ2-1 TRBV2 TRBD2 CASSEAWPGLAGGRWGNEQFF TGTGCCAGCAGTGAAGCCTGGCCGGGACTAGCGGGGGGACGGTGGGGCAATGAGCAGTTCTTC
NA TRBJ1-6 TRBV10-3 NA CAISLGTYNSPLHF TGTGCCATCAGCCTAGGGACTTACAATTCACCCCTCCACTTT
NA TRBJ2-2 TRBV5-6 NA CASSLRGSNTGELFF TGTGCCAGCAGCTTGAGGGGGAGCAACACCGGGGAGCTGTTTTTT
NA TRBJ2-5 TRBV5-6 NA CASSLPGVDQETQYF TGTGCCAGCAGCTTGCCCGGGGTCGACCAAGAGACCCAGTACTTC
NA TRBJ2-7 TRBV5-1 TRBD1 CASSSGTGGSYEQYF TGCGCCAGCAGCTCCGGGACAGGGGGCTCCTACGAGCAGTACTTC
NA TRBJ1-1 TRBV10-3 TRBD1 CAISESAGGILGTEAFF TGTGCCATCAGTGAGTCGGCAGGGGGAATTCTGGGTACTGAAGCTTTCTTT
once TRBJ2-5 TRBV4-2 TRBD1 CASSQARDRGQTQYF TGTGCCAGCAGCCAAGCCCGGGACAGGGGTCAGACCCAGTACTTC
NA TRBJ1-5 TRBV12-5 NA CASGLSRFNRDQPQHF TGTGCTAGTGGTTTGTCACGATTTAACAGGGATCAGCCCCAGCATTTT
NA TRBJ1-1 TRBV27 TRBD1 CASSLNRGGIKAFF TGTGCCAGCAGTTTAAACAGGGGTGGGATCAAAGCTTTCTTT
NA TRBJ2-7 TRBV2 TRBD2 CASSISGGEDEQYF TGTGCCAGCAGTATTAGCGGGGGGGAGGACGAGCAGTACTTC
NA TRBJ1-5 TRBV5-6 NA CASSLLGQVNQPQHF TGTGCCAGCAGCTTGTTGGGGCAGGTCAATCAGCCCCAGCATTTT
NA TRBJ2-7 TRBV19 TRBD1 CASSDRDRVGYEQYF TGTGCCAGTAGTGACCGGGACAGGGTGGGTTACGAGCAGTACTTC
NA TRBJ1-5 TRBV28 TRBD1 CASSLAPAGQNNQPQHF TGTGCCAGCAGTTTAGCCCCCGCGGGACAGAACAATCAGCCCCAGCATTTT
NA TRBJ2-2 TRBV18 NA CASSPYGTANTGELFF TGTGCCAGCTCACCATACGGGACGGCAAACACCGGGGAGCTGTTTTTT
NA TRBJ1-1 TRBV5-8 NA CASRDRNTEAFF TGTGCCAGCAGGGACAGGAACACTGAAGCTTTCTTT
NA TRBJ2-7 TRBV5-1 NA CASSPLGQHYEQYF TGCGCCAGCAGCCCCCTCGGACAGCACTACGAGCAGTACTTC
NA TRBJ2-4 TRBV28 TRBD1 CASSHWTGGLAKNIQYF TGTGCCAGCAGTCACTGGACAGGGGGCTTAGCCAAAAACATTCAGTACTTC
NA TRBJ2-3 TRBV2 TRBD1 CASQRGTGGTDTQYF TGTGCCAGCCAAAGGGGGACAGGGGGCACAGATACGCAGTATTTT
NA TRBJ2-7 TRBV21-1 NA CASSFHHSDRSYYEQYF TGTGCCAGCAGCTTTCACCATTCGGACAGATCATACTACGAGCAGTACTTC
NA TRBJ2-7 TRBV5-1 TRBD1 CASSLDRGYEQYF TGCGCCAGCAGCTTGGACAGGGGATACGAGCAGTACTTC
NA TRBJ1-2 TRBV9 NA CASSVNEVPIYGYTF TGTGCCAGCAGCGTAAACGAGGTTCCTATCTATGGCTACACCTTC
NA TRBJ2-7 TRBV28 TRBD2 CASSGGRSSYEQYF TGTGCCAGCAGCGGGGGGAGGAGCTCCTACGAGCAGTACTTC
NA TRBJ2-2 TRBV5-1 NA CASSFRGPRDTGELFF TGCGCCAGCAGCTTCAGAGGACCACGGGACACCGGGGAGCTGTTTTTT
NA TRBJ2-2 TRBV4-2 TRBD1 CASSQVQGANTGELFF TGTGCCAGCAGCCAAGTGCAGGGGGCAAACACCGGGGAGCTGTTTTTT
once TRBJ1-2 TRBV28 NA CASSLQGTVNYGYTF TGTGCCAGCAGTTTACAGGGGACCGTTAACTATGGCTACACCTTC
few TRBJ1-2 TRBV14 NA CASSPGSYGYTF TGTGCCAGCAGCCCCGGGAGCTATGGCTACACCTTC
NA TRBJ2-4 TRBV7-9 NA CASSGGGRGNIQYF TGTGCCAGCAGCGGAGGGGGCAGGGGAAACATTCAGTACTTC
NA TRBJ1-6 TRBV5-5 TRBD1 CASSPTGRSNSPLHF TGTGCCAGCAGCCCGACAGGGAGGTCTAATTCACCCCTCCACTTT
NA TRBJ2-2 TRBV11-3 NA CASSLDGHGELFF TGTGCCAGCAGCTTAGACGGTCACGGGGAGCTGTTTTTT
NA TRBJ1-2 TRBV4-3 NA CASSQETYSGYGYTF TGCGCCAGCAGCCAAGAGACCTATAGCGGCTATGGCTACACCTTC
NA TRBJ2-1 TRBV5-1 NA CASIPGDSYNEQFF TGCGCCAGTATCCCGGGGGACTCCTACAATGAGCAGTTCTTC